This is a list of T cell receptor beta chains from one sample in a study of T cell responses to AZD1222 COVID-19 vaccine. Clones were sequenced by immunoSEQ multiplex PCR, and TCRdb holds only the in-frame ones, with some missing. The table lists 95,000 to 150,000 clones, roughly nine tenths of them singletons. The sample in question was peripheral blood, obtained on day 0 of AZD1222 vaccination. The receptor source for this set is an adult in good health. Both conserved end residues are part of each CDR3. D genes are given only for firm matches. Expanded clones are given a class, and other clones once, few, many or no size at all.

>TRBV11-3|TRBJ2-7|TRBD2|NA
TGTGCCAGCAGCTTAGCCTTGGGGGGGTACGAGCAGTACTTC
CASSLALGGYEQYF
>TRBV28|TRBJ2-7|NA|NA
TGTGCCAGCACCCGGCCCGCGGGAGAGCAGTACTTC
CASTRPAGEQYF
>TRBV5-6|TRBJ1-1|NA|NA
TGTGCCAGCAGCCCAACCAAGGGACGGCTAGCTTTCTTT
CASSPTKGRLAFF
>TRBV5-1|TRBJ2-1|NA|NA
TGCGCCAGCAGCTTGGCCACGGGAGCTTCGGTCAATGAGCAGTTCTTC
CASSLATGASVNEQFF
>TRBV7-8|TRBJ2-7|NA|NA
TGTGCCAGCAGCTTAGATCGGGGGCAAGGGCAGTACTTC
CASSLDRGQGQYF
>TRBV9|TRBJ1-3|NA|NA
TGTGCCAGCAGCGCCTTCGGGGTGAGCTCTGGAAACACCATATATTTT
CASSAFGVSSGNTIYF
>TRBV4-1|TRBJ1-4|NA|NA
TGCGCCAGCAGCCAGGACAGCTATAATGAAAAACTGTTTTTT
CASSQDSYNEKLFF
>TRBV3-1/TRBV3-2|TRBJ2-5|NA|NA
TGTGCCAGCCTCTTGGGGGGCCAAGAGACCCAGTACTTC
CASLLGGQETQYF
>TRBV7-9|TRBJ1-3|TRBD1|NA
TGTGCCAGCAGCCCGACAGGGTACTCTGGAAACACCATATATTTT
CASSPTGYSGNTIYF
>TRBV11-3|TRBJ2-1|NA|NA
TGTGCCAGCAGCTCCCAAGGGGACGGATGGCAGTTCTTC
CASSSQGDGWQFF
>TRBV7-9|TRBJ1-1|NA|NA
TGTGCCAGCAGCTTACGGAGGAACACTGAAGCTTTCTTT
CASSLRRNTEAFF
>TRBV5-1|TRBJ1-3|TRBD1|NA
TGCGCCAGCAGCTACGGACAGGCTGGAAACACCATATATTTT
CASSYGQAGNTIYF
>TRBV5-4|TRBJ2-1|TRBD2|NA
TGTGCCAGCAGCTTGGGCGGGGGTAGGTACAATGAGCAGTTCTTC
CASSLGGGRYNEQFF
>TRBV11-3|TRBJ2-5|NA|once
TGTGCCTCAGCAAGGGGACGGATGGCAGGGACCCAGTACTTC
CASARGRMAGTQYF
>TRBV6-5|TRBJ1-4|TRBD1|once
TGTGCCAGCAGTTTCGAAAGGGGGCGAGGTGAAAAACTGTTTTTT
CASSFERGRGEKLFF
>TRBV24-1|TRBJ1-2|NA|NA
TGTGCCACCCATGGGGAATCCGGGGGCTACACCTTC
CATHGESGGYTF
>TRBV6-5|TRBJ1-5|TRBD1|NA
TGTGCCAGCAGGACAGGGAGCAATCAGCCCCAGCATTTT
CASRTGSNQPQHF
>TRBV14|TRBJ2-3|NA|few
TGTGCCAGCAGCGACGCGAGGCGGACAGATACGCAGTATTTT
CASSDARRTDTQYF
>TRBV7-9|TRBJ1-4|NA|NA
TGTGCCAGCAGCCCATCCCAGACAGCAACTAATGAAAAACTGTTTTTT
CASSPSQTATNEKLFF
>TRBV15|TRBJ2-1|TRBD2|once
TGTGCCACCAGCAGAGTCCAGGGTAGCGGGAGGCGGAGTATGAGGTCCTACAATGAGCAGTTCTTC
CATSRVQGSGRRSMRSYNEQFF
>TRBV3-1/TRBV3-2|TRBJ2-3|NA|once
TGTGCCAGCGGTCAAGATACGCAGTATTTT
CASGQDTQYF
>TRBV7-8|TRBJ2-1|TRBD2|NA
TGTGCCAGCAGCCAGGAGGCTAGCGGGGCCAGAGCGGAGCAGTTCTTC
CASSQEASGARAEQFF
>TRBV28|TRBJ1-5|TRBD1|NA
TGTGCCAGCAGTTCGCCGGGACAGGGGTTTCAGCCCCAGCATTTT
CASSSPGQGFQPQHF
>TRBV6-5|TRBJ1-2|NA|NA
TGTGCCAGCAGTAAATCCGGGACACCTCGTCATGGCTACACCTTC
CASSKSGTPRHGYTF
>TRBV6-1|TRBJ2-4|NA|NA
TGTGCCAGCAGTGAGGCTGCCAAAAACATTCAGTACTTC
CASSEAAKNIQYF
>TRBV6-5|TRBJ1-1|NA|NA
TGTGCCAGCAGTTACTCCGGGGAAGGCACTGAAGCTTTCTTT
CASSYSGEGTEAFF